Listed below are T cell receptor beta chains from one sample, sequenced in a study of blood T cell repertoires in COVID-19. TCRdb's table, derived via immunoSEQ multiplex PCR, lists solely in-frame clones and lacks some. Of 50,000 to 65,000 clones in the sample, roughly 86% are singletons; the top ten hold more than 0.9%. Sequences were obtained from peripheral blood. Receptors originate from a man between 65 and 79 years old with acute or convalescent COVID-19. CDR3s include the opening cysteine and the closing phenylalanine or tryptophan. A D gene is named only where the DNA matches it firmly. Size values are once, few and many counts, or a class for expanded clones, and some rows have none.

V	size	D	J	DNA	CDR3
TRBV6-5	once	TRBD2	TRBJ2-2	TGTGCCAGCAATCCGCTAGCGGGAGGCACCGGGGAGCTGTTTTTT	CASNPLAGGTGELFF
TRBV25-1	NA	NA	TRBJ2-3	TGTGCCAGCAGTGAACACCAAACACTAGCCCTGGCAGATACGCAGTATTTT	CASSEHQTLALADTQYF
TRBV28	NA	TRBD1	TRBJ2-1	TGTGCCAGCAGACAGGGGGCGCACAATGAGCAGTTCTTC	CASRQGAHNEQFF
TRBV9	NA	NA	TRBJ1-1	TGTGCCAGCAGCGAGGGGGATCTCACTGAAGCTTTCTTT	CASSEGDLTEAFF
TRBV28	NA	NA	TRBJ2-2	TGTGCCAGCAGGGCGGAGTTGACCGGGGAGCTGTTTTTT	CASRAELTGELFF
TRBV11-2	NA	NA	TRBJ1-2	TGTGCCAGCAGCGCCGCAACAGCTTACTACACCTTC	CASSAATAYYTF
TRBV11-2	NA	TRBD1	TRBJ1-1	TGTGCCAGCAGCTCGACAGGGACCGGAGTAGCTTTCTTT	CASSSTGTGVAFF
TRBV28	NA	NA	TRBJ2-2	TGTGCCAGCAGCGGTAATTGGGGGGATAGGTCCGGGGAGCTGTTTTTT	CASSGNWGDRSGELFF
TRBV5-6	NA	NA	TRBJ2-5	TGTGCCAGCAGCTTTGTGGGGCCGGAGACCCAGTACTTC	CASSFVGPETQYF
TRBV25-1	NA	NA	TRBJ1-4	TGTGCCAGCAGTAATACCGATCGGGGGGGGCGACTGTTTTTT	CASSNTDRGGRLFF
TRBV3-1/TRBV3-2	NA	TRBD1	TRBJ1-6	TGTGCCAGCAGCCCCGAGGGGGCTCCGGGTTCACCCCTCCACTTT	CASSPEGAPGSPLHF
TRBV21-1	NA	NA	TRBJ2-7	TGTGCCAGCAACCTAGACAGGGGCTCCTACGAGCAGTACTTC	CASNLDRGSYEQYF
TRBV25-1	few	TRBD2	TRBJ2-7	TGTGCCAGCGCCACCCCGGGAGGGTTAAACGAGCAGTACTTC	CASATPGGLNEQYF
TRBV11-2	once	NA	TRBJ1-5	TGTGCCAGCAGCTCAGAGGCAGGTGGCAATCAGCCCCAGCATTTT	CASSSEAGGNQPQHF
TRBV3-1/TRBV3-2	once	TRBD2	TRBJ2-7	TGTGCCAGCAGCCCGGGGACTAGCGGGGTTCTGTACTTC	CASSPGTSGVLYF
TRBV19	NA	TRBD1	TRBJ1-1	TGTGCCAGTAGTATGGACAGGGGGCTAACTGAAGCTTTCTTT	CASSMDRGLTEAFF
TRBV7-9	once	TRBD1	TRBJ1-4	TGTGCCAGCAGCTTAGCAGGGACAGAAAATGAAAAACTGTTTTTT	CASSLAGTENEKLFF
TRBV18	once	NA	TRBJ2-3	TGTGCCAGCTCACCGAGCGGAGCTCGCACAGATACGCAGTATTTT	CASSPSGARTDTQYF